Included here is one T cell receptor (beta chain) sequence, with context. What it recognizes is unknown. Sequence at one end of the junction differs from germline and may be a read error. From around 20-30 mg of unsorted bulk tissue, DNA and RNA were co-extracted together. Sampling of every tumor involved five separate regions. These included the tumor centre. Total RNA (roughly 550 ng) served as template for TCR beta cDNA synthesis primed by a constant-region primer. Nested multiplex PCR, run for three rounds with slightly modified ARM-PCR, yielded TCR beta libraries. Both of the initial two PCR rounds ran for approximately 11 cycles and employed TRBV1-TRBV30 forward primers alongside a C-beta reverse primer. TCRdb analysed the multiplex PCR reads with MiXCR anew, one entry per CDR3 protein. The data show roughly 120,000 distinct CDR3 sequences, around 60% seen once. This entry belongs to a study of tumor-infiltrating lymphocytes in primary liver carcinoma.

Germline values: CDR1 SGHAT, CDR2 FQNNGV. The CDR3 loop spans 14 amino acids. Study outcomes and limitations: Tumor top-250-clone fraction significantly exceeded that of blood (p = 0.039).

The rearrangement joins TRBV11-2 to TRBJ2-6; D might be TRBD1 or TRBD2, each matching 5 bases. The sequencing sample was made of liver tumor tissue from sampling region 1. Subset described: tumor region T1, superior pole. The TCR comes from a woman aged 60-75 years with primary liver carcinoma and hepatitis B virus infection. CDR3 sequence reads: CASRMNSGGNVLTF. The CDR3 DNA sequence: TGTGCCAGCCGGATGAACTCTGGGGGCAACGTCCTGACTTTC.